The text below deals with one T cell receptor (beta chain). Its antigen is undetermined. This entry belongs to a study of OX40 agonist ivuxolimab in advanced cancers. Overall study: Dose-escalation cases comprised hepatocellular carcinoma, melanoma, renal cell or head and neck cancer. Previous treatment with anti-PD-1, anti-PD-L1 or anti-CTLA-4 therapy was allowed; about 44% had received some. Overall study results and limits: Among T cells, CD8+ cells averaged more expanded clones than CD4+ cells.

After removal of 0 bases from V and 10 bases from J, the junction contained 6 bases not matched to a gene. CDR1 is GTSNPN and CDR2 is SVGIG in the germline V gene (reference sequence). This CDR3 region has 12 residues. Sequencing was performed with immunoSEQ multiplex PCR; in TCRdb, only in-frame clones are kept and a portion is missing. The table lists under 65,000 clones, about 85% of them singletons. Sequenced material: CD4+ or CD8+ T cells sorted from blood, taken in a trial of the OX40 agonist ivuxolimab. V is TRBV30 and J is TRBJ2-7; 7 bases map to TRBD2. The TCR was taken from an adult with an advanced solid tumor such as melanoma, head and neck, liver or kidney cancer. The DNA for the CDR3 is TGTGCCTGGAGTGTAACCCTAGCGGTTCAGTACTTC. Residues: CAWSVTLAVQYF.